This is a list of T cell receptor beta chains from one sample in a study of Ad26.COV2.S vaccination and SARS-CoV-2 variants. The assay was immunoSEQ multiplex PCR, and TCRdb's table has in-frame clones only and misses some. The table lists roughly 500,000 clones, roughly 87% of them singletons, with roughly 12% in the top ten. The sequencing here drew on peripheral blood, taken in a trial of Ad26.COV2.S vaccine versus placebo. Source of these receptors: a person aged 18-65 years who received the Ad26.COV2.S COVID-19 vaccine or a placebo. Both conserved end residues are part of each CDR3. The D gene is left open where the match is weak. A row's size may be missing; if present it is once, few, many or a size class.

CDR3 length	D gene	J gene	clone size	V gene	CDR3 protein	CDR3 DNA
17	TRBD2	TRBJ2-6	NA	TRBV7-3	CASSRLAARSGANVLTF	TGTGCCAGCAGCCGACTAGCGGCGAGATCCGGGGCCAACGTCCTGACTTTC
16	NA	TRBJ2-1	NA	TRBV28	CASSSPDGAHLNEQFF	TGTGCCAGCAGTAGCCCAGACGGAGCTCACCTCAATGAGCAGTTCTTC
14	TRBD2	TRBJ2-1	NA	TRBV2	CASTMRETYNEQFF	TGTGCCAGCACGATGCGGGAGACCTACAATGAGCAGTTCTTC
16	NA	TRBJ1-6	NA	TRBV7-9	CASSSTQGVLNSPLHF	TGTGCCAGCAGCTCAACCCAAGGGGTGTTAAATTCACCCCTCCACTTT
12	NA	TRBJ1-2	NA	TRBV18	CASSGMLYGYTF	TGTGCCAGCTCAGGAATGCTTTATGGCTACACCTTC
14	TRBD2	TRBJ2-1	NA	TRBV27	CASSLLATANEQFF	TGTGCCAGCTCACTACTAGCGACGGCTAATGAGCAGTTCTTC
14	NA	TRBJ1-3	NA	TRBV5-4	CASSLDPSGNTIYF	TGTGCCAGCAGCTTGGATCCCTCTGGAAACACCATATATTTT
10	NA	TRBJ1-2	few	TRBV29-1	CSVEGYGYTF	TGCAGCGTTGAGGGGTATGGCTACACCTTC
12	NA	TRBJ2-7	NA	TRBV10-3	CAISEGHYEQYF	TGTGCCATCAGTGAGGGTCACTACGAGCAGTACTTC
19	TRBD1	TRBJ2-1	NA	TRBV5-1	CASSYVPGQGVRSYNEQFF	TGCGCCAGCAGCTATGTCCCGGGACAGGGGGTACGATCCTACAATGAGCAGTTCTTC
15	TRBD2	TRBJ2-7	NA	TRBV3-1/TRBV3-2	CASSQRLAGAYEQYF	TGTGCCAGCAGCCAAAGACTAGCTGGGGCCTACGAGCAGTACTTC
17	TRBD1	TRBJ2-7	NA	TRBV2	CASSEAPPGTGVDEQYF	TGTGCCAGCAGTGAAGCCCCCCCCGGGACAGGGGTAGACGAGCAGTACTTC
13	NA	TRBJ2-5	NA	TRBV5-4	CASSLAGSATQYF	TGTGCCAGCAGCTTGGCGGGATCGGCGACCCAGTACTTC
14	TRBD1	TRBJ1-2	NA	TRBV28	CASIEGTGLNGYTF	TGTGCCAGCATTGAGGGGACAGGGTTGAATGGCTACACCTTC
11	NA	TRBJ2-1	NA	TRBV21-1	CASSNREGKFF	TGTGCCAGCAGCAATCGTGAGGGAAAGTTCTTC
17	TRBD1	TRBJ2-3	NA	TRBV7-9	CASSLATGTGGTDTQYF	TGTGCCAGCAGCTTAGCTACCGGGACAGGGGGAACAGATACGCAGTATTTT
15	NA	TRBJ1-2	NA	TRBV27	CASSLSPGQNYGYTF	TGTGCCAGCAGTTTATCACCAGGGCAGAACTATGGCTACACCTTC
16	NA	TRBJ1-2	NA	TRBV28	CASSLSLAQTNYGYTF	TGTGCCAGCAGTTTATCGCTAGCACAAACTAACTATGGCTACACCTTC
14	NA	TRBJ2-5	NA	TRBV28	CASSLLGGASVRYF	TGTGCCAGCAGTTTATTGGGGGGGGCGTCAGTTCGGTACTTC
15	NA	TRBJ2-1	NA	TRBV9	CASSVADLSYNEQFF	TGTGCCAGCAGCGTAGCGGATCTCTCCTACAATGAGCAGTTCTTC
15	TRBD2	TRBJ2-7	NA	TRBV6-2/TRBV6-3	CASSWASGRTQGQYF	TGTGCCAGCAGTTGGGCTAGCGGGAGGACCCAGGGGCAGTACTTC
14	TRBD1	TRBJ2-3	once	TRBV9	CASSLGQGRDTQYF	TGTGCCAGCAGCCTCGGACAGGGCAGAGATACGCAGTATTTT
15	TRBD1	TRBJ1-2	NA	TRBV28	CASSLGTGGPYGYTF	TGTGCCAGCAGTTTAGGCACAGGGGGTCCGTATGGCTACACCTTC
17	NA	TRBJ2-1	NA	TRBV27	CASSPTILASSYNEQFF	TGTGCCAGCAGTCCCACAATCCTGGCTAGCTCCTACAATGAGCAGTTCTTC
11	NA	TRBJ1-2	few	TRBV18	CASSPKDGYTF	TGTGCCAGCTCCCCTAAGGATGGCTACACCTTC
14	NA	TRBJ1-6	NA	TRBV19	CASSHPSGNSPLHF	TGTGCCAGTAGCCACCCATCCGGTAATTCACCCCTCCACTTT
14	NA	TRBJ1-2	NA	TRBV6-2/TRBV6-3	CASSPVWGGDGYTF	TGTGCCAGCAGTCCCGTCTGGGGAGGCGATGGCTACACCTTC
12	TRBD1	TRBJ2-2	NA	TRBV19	CASSPWTGTLFF	TGTGCCAGTAGTCCCTGGACAGGGACGCTGTTTTTT
15	NA	TRBJ2-1	NA	TRBV11-3	CASSLGLRDYNEQFF	TGTGCCAGCAGCTTAGGGCTCCGGGACTACAATGAGCAGTTCTTC
14	NA	TRBJ2-2	NA	TRBV4-3	CASSPGQNTGELFF	TGCGCCAGCAGCCCTGGACAGAACACCGGGGAGCTGTTTTTT
15	TRBD1	TRBJ2-7	once	TRBV28	CASSPRDRVWDEQYF	TGTGCCAGCAGTCCTCGGGACAGGGTCTGGGACGAGCAGTACTTC
15	NA	TRBJ1-1	once	TRBV6-5	CASSYSQVGRAEAFF	TGTGCCAGCAGTTACTCCCAGGTAGGAAGGGCTGAAGCTTTCTTT
11	TRBD2	TRBJ2-7	NA	TRBV20-1	CIDLAENEQYF	TGCATCGATCTAGCGGAAAATGAGCAGTACTTC
16	TRBD1	TRBJ2-3	NA	TRBV7-9	CASSPGPTGNTDTQYF	TGTGCCAGCAGCCCCGGACCGACAGGGAACACAGATACGCAGTATTTT
14	NA	TRBJ2-2	few	TRBV19	CASRGAANTGELFF	TGTGCCAGTAGAGGGGCGGCAAACACCGGGGAGCTGTTTTTT
19	NA	TRBJ2-2	NA	TRBV11-2	CASSLGGSPFTTNTGELFF	TGTGCCAGCAGCTTAGGCGGCAGTCCCTTTACTACGAACACCGGGGAGCTGTTTTTT
14	NA	TRBJ1-2	NA	TRBV19	CASKYDSPTYGYTF	TGTGCCAGCAAGTACGACAGTCCGACCTATGGCTACACCTTC
13	NA	TRBJ2-7	once	TRBV3-1/TRBV3-2	CASSHGGTYEQYF	TGTGCCAGCAGCCATGGGGGTACCTACGAGCAGTACTTC
13	NA	TRBJ2-3	few	TRBV6-4	CASSPASTDTQYF	TGTGCCAGCAGTCCAGCCTCCACAGATACGCAGTATTTT
13	NA	TRBJ1-4	NA	TRBV4-3	CASSQDSGEKLFF	TGCGCCAGCAGCCAAGATTCAGGGGAAAAACTGTTTTTT
19	TRBD1	TRBJ1-2	NA	TRBV7-3	CASSFLGRTGMGPYYGYTF	TGTGCCAGCAGCTTTTTGGGTCGGACAGGGATGGGTCCTTACTATGGCTACACCTTC
16	NA	TRBJ1-4	NA	TRBV4-1	CASSQDRGATNEKLFF	TGCGCCAGCAGCCAAGATCGGGGAGCAACTAATGAAAAACTGTTTTTT
17	TRBD1	TRBJ2-6	once	TRBV30	CAWSRDRSPSGANVLTF	TGTGCCTGGAGCCGGGACAGGTCCCCCTCTGGGGCCAACGTCCTGACTTTC
15	NA	TRBJ2-3	NA	TRBV7-3	CASSFDSGHTDTQYF	TGTGCCAGCAGCTTCGACAGCGGACACACAGATACGCAGTATTTT
14	NA	TRBJ2-1	NA	TRBV18	CASSPPDYSREQFF	TGTGCCAGCTCACCACCGGACTATAGTCGTGAGCAGTTCTTC
16	NA	TRBJ2-1	NA	TRBV28	CASSSPLSPLGNEQFF	TGTGCCAGCAGTTCACCCCTTAGCCCCCTCGGCAATGAGCAGTTCTTC
11	NA	TRBJ2-5	NA	TRBV20-1	CSAMKHETQYF	TGCAGTGCAATGAAGCACGAGACCCAGTACTTC
16	NA	TRBJ2-2	NA	TRBV9	CASSPTQARSTGELFF	TGTGCCAGCAGCCCAACCCAGGCCCGATCCACCGGGGAGCTGTTTTTT